The 26 T cell receptor beta chains below all came from one sample that was sequenced in a study of blood T cell repertoires in COVID-19. Method: immunoSEQ multiplex PCR; TCRdb's copy keeps in-frame clones and lacks some. The table has under 200,000 clones, about 82% seen once. The sequenced sample was PBMCs or T cells enriched from blood (not recorded which). Receptor source: a man in his forties or fifties with acute COVID-19.

The chain recombines TRBV3-1 (or the pseudogene TRBV3-2) with TRBJ1-2, with D possibly matching TRBD1 (5 bases). Trimming pared 1 base from V and 4 bases from J, leaving 10 bases between. This CDR3 is 14 amino acids long. In germline, CDR1 is LGHDT, CDR2 YNNKEL (reference sequence). The CDR3 loop reads CASSQAEQGYGYTF. CDR3 in DNA: TGTGCCAGCAGCCAAGCTGAGCAGGGCTATGGCTACACCTTC.

A word on this clone: Additional DNA sequences in this sample encode the identical CDR3. The gene calls are TRBV4-1 and TRBJ1-1; 7 bases line up with TRBD1. This CDR3 region has 14 residues. The germline CDR1 and CDR2 sequences are MGHRA and YSYEKL. The J segment lost 1 base and the V segment lost 1 base, leaving 0 bases of the junction unmatched. The CDR3 reads CASSQGQGNTEAFF. The CDR3 DNA sequence: TGCGCCAGCAGCCAAGGACAGGGGAACACTGAAGCTTTCTTT.

This clone has just a few counts. The chain employs TRBV7-9 and TRBJ1-1; unclear D gene. The CDR3 is 11 amino acids. V was pared by 4 bases and J by 3 bases, with 3 bases between. Looked up from germline, CDR1 is SEHNR and CDR2 is FQNEAQ (reference sequence). CDR3: CASSSYTEAFF. CDR3 nucleotide sequence: TGTGCCAGCAGCTCATACACTGAAGCTTTCTTT.

For this clone: One junction end disagrees with the germline gene, perhaps due to a read error. The chain combines TRBV5-1 with TRBJ1-3, with TRBD1 identical over 8 bases. CDR3 size: 14 residues. Germline CDR1 reads SGHRS; CDR2 reads YFSETQ. DNA of the CDR3: TGCGCCAGCAGCCCGCAGGGGGCTGGCAACACCATATATTTT. This sequence encodes CASSPQGAGNTIYF.

This chain connects TRBV7-9 to TRBJ1-2; the D gene is possibly TRBD1 (5 bases). The CDR3 consists of 13 residues. CDR1 and CDR2 from the germline V gene are SEHNR and FQNEAQ (reference sequence). The V gene lost 8 bases and the J gene lost 8 bases, with 18 bases spanning the gap. CDR3 sequence (DNA): TGTGCCAGCGACGGGGGAGTCGGTGGAGGCTACACCTTC. It is translated as CASDGGVGGGYTF.

The V and J genes are TRBV28 and TRBJ2-3, with TRBD2 matching over 8 bases. The junction had 9 bases not matched to a gene; V was cut back by 5 bases and J by 2 bases. The germline CDR1 and CDR2 sequences are MDHEN and SYDVKM. The CDR3 consists of 16 residues. The CDR3 DNA is TGTGCCAGCAGTCCTCCGGGAGGGGGGCCCACAGATACGCAGTATTTT. Protein: CASSPPGGGPTDTQYF.

The chain couples TRBV9 to TRBJ2-1; TRBD2 matches 7 bases. The CDR3 contains 16 residues. V was clipped by 3 bases and J by 0 bases; unmatched bases: 6. Germline CDR1 is SGDLS and CDR2 is YYNGEE. CDR3 residues: CASSASSGSSYNEQFF. DNA for the CDR3: TGTGCCAGCAGCGCGTCTAGCGGAAGCTCCTACAATGAGCAGTTCTTC.

The V call is TRBV25-1, the J call TRBJ2-2; TRBD1 agrees at 9 bases. After removal of 8 bases from V and 6 bases from J, the junction contained 10 bases not matched to a gene. The CDR3 length is 15 residues. Germline V gene data show CDR1 as MGHDK and CDR2 as SYGVNS. The CDR3 region has the DNA TGTGCCAGCGACGTCGGACAGGGGTATTCCGGGGAGCTGTTTTTT. This sequence encodes CASDVGQGYSGELFF.

This rearrangement joins TRBV7-9 to TRBJ2-2, with D possibly TRBD1 on 5 matching bases. The CDR3 is 14 amino acids. Looked up from germline, CDR1 is SEHNR and CDR2 is FQNEAQ (reference sequence). V lost 5 bases, J lost 5 bases, and 12 bases lay in between. The CDR3 is CASSRPGRTGELFF. The CDR3 DNA reads TGTGCCAGCAGCCGACCAGGGCGGACCGGGGAGCTGTTTTTT. Using reference TRBV7-9 and TRBJ2-2 for the parts outside the CDR3, the full variable domain is DTGVSQNPRHKITKRGQNVTFRCDPISEHNRLYWYRQTLGQGPEFLTYFQNEAQLEKSRLLSDRFSAERPKGSFSTLEIQRTEQGDSAMYLCASSRPGRTGELFFGEGSRLTVL.

The chain uses TRBV7-9 and TRBJ2-1, with a tentative D call TRBD1 (6 bases). Trimming shortened V by 2 bases and J by 7 bases, and 6 bases separated the two germline ends. Germline-derived CDR1 and CDR2 are SEHNR and FQNEAQ (reference sequence). There are 12 residues in the CDR3. The CDR3 DNA follows: TGTGCCAGCAGCTTAACAGGGAATGAGCAGTTCTTC. Protein sequence: CASSLTGNEQFF.

The chain links TRBV28 to TRBJ1-1, with D tentatively TRBD1 (5 bases). The V end lost 3 bases, the J end lost 7 bases, and 9 bases lay between the germline ends. The CDR3 extends over 12 amino acids. Germline V gene lookup returns CDR1 MDHEN and CDR2 SYDVKM. As DNA, the CDR3 is TGTGCCAGCAGTTTGCAAGGGGTTGAAGCTTTCTTT. It yields the protein CASSLQGVEAFF.

This rearrangement joins TRBV5-4 to TRBJ2-7; 10 bases fit TRBD1. The V gene end was trimmed by 2 bases and the J gene end by 6 bases; junction bases not matched to a gene: 5. Germline CDR1 reads SGHNT; CDR2 reads YYREEE (reference sequence). This CDR3 has 14 amino acids. The CDR3: CASSLGTGDGEQYF. The CDR3 nucleotides read TGTGCCAGCAGCTTAGGGACAGGGGACGGCGAGCAGTACTTC.

This sequence joins TRBV4-3 and TRBJ1-2; D might be TRBD1 (5 bases). This CDR3 region has 15 residues. The ends were cut back, 0 bases at V and 4 bases at J, with 12 bases in the middle. Germline CDR1 is LGHNA and CDR2 is YSLEER. The CDR3 DNA is TGCGCCAGCAGCCAAGAAACAGGCCCTAGCTATGGCTACACCTTC. Translating gives CASSQETGPSYGYTF.

The V call is TRBV5-1, the J call TRBJ2-7; 12 bases map to TRBD1. Germline V gene sequence: CDR1 SGHRS, CDR2 YFSETQ. This CDR3 has 14 amino acids. Unmatched junction bases numbered 6, after V lost 4 bases and J lost 7 bases. Written as DNA, the CDR3 is TGCGCCAGCAGCGAGGGACAGGGGGCGTGGGAGCAGTACTTC. It encodes CASSEGQGAWEQYF. The variable domain in full, with the rest retrieved from reference TRBV5-1 and TRBJ2-7, is KAGVTQTPRYLIKTRGQQVTLSCSPISGHRSVSWYQQTPGQGLQFLFEYFSETQRNKGNFPGRFSGRQFSNSRSEMNVSTLELGDSALYLCASSEGQGAWEQYFGPGTRLTVT.

The chain is built from TRBV29-1 and TRBJ2-2; 7 nucleotides align to TRBD1. In germline, CDR1 is SQVTM, CDR2 ANQGSEA. The CDR3 totals 13 residues. The trim removed 4 bases at V and 3 bases at J, leaving 2 bases unmatched. In nucleotides, the CDR3 is TGCAGCGTTGGAGGGGGCGACACCGGGGAGCTGTTTTTT. It codes for CSVGGGDTGELFF.

The chain links TRBV7-2 to TRBJ2-2, with a possible D match to TRBD2 (6 bases). The CDR3 totals 17 residues. Germline V gene data show CDR1 as SGHTA and CDR2 as FQGNSA. The ends were cut back, 6 bases at V and 0 bases at J, with 17 bases in the middle. The CDR3 region is CASRFGTSYPNTGELFF. The CDR3 DNA sequence: TGTGCCAGCAGATTCGGGACTTCCTATCCGAACACCGGGGAGCTGTTTTTT. Full variable domain (remainder filled in from reference TRBV7-2 and TRBJ2-2): GAGVSQSPSNKVTEKGKDVELRCDPISGHTALYWYRQSLGQGLEFLIYFQGNSAPDKSGLPSDRFSAERTGGSVSTLTIQRTQQEDSAVYLCASRFGTSYPNTGELFFGEGSRLTVL.

V is TRBV25-1 and J is TRBJ2-7; D may be TRBD1 (5 bases). Per germline, CDR1 MGHDK and CDR2 SYGVNS. This CDR3 spans 15 amino acids. Deletions cut 0 bases from V and 5 bases from J, with 14 bases between. In DNA form, the CDR3 reads TGTGCCAGCAGTGAATATCGGGCAGGGAAGAACGAGCAGTACTTC. Translation gives CASSEYRAGKNEQYF.

The chain uses TRBV28 and TRBJ1-1; TRBD1 is a possible D gene (5 bases). Germline CDR1 reads MDHEN; CDR2 reads SYDVKM. The CDR3 totals 14 residues. The V end was cut by 4 bases, the J end by 2 bases, with 11 bases between. The CDR3 loop reads CASSSRDLNTEAFF. The CDR3 region has the DNA TGTGCCAGCAGTTCAAGGGACTTAAACACTGAAGCTTTCTTT.

The rearrangement links TRBV4-1 to TRBJ1-1, with no clear D. The germline gives CDR1 MGHRA, CDR2 YSYEKL. The length of the CDR3 is 18 residues. Trimming cost V 1 base and J 0 bases, with 18 bases left between them. This CDR3 is CASSQGFTFPGMNTEAFF. In nucleotides, the CDR3 is TGCGCCAGCAGCCAAGGTTTTACTTTCCCCGGGATGAACACTGAAGCTTTCTTT.

J is TRBJ1-1 and V is TRBV29-1; TRBD1 is a possible D gene (6 bases). Trimming left V 7 bases short and J 0 bases short, with 12 bases between. Germline V gene data show CDR1 as SQVTM and CDR2 as ANQGSEA. The CDR3 consists of 13 residues. The CDR3 loop reads CSARQELNTEAFF. The CDR3 nucleotides are TGCAGCGCAAGACAGGAATTGAACACTGAAGCTTTCTTT.

The CDR3 bases are TGTGCCAGCAGCCTCGACAGGGACTATGGCTACACCTTC. Its translation: CASSLDRDYGYTF. The chain employs TRBV6-2 or TRBV6-3 and TRBJ1-2; 7 bases are a match to TRBD1. Germline V gene sequence: CDR1 MNHEY, CDR2 SVGEGT. This CDR3 spans 13 amino acids. The V segment lost 6 bases and the J segment 3 bases; nucleotides outside the gene matches: 4.

The chain links TRBV2 to TRBJ1-2, with TRBD1 as a possible D gene (5 bases). This CDR3 is 18 amino acids long. The germline gives CDR1 SNHLY, CDR2 FYNNEI. Trimming left V 2 bases short and J 3 bases short, with 22 bases between. In DNA, the CDR3 is TGTGCCAGCAGTGAATTGTTCTGGGGACCGCGGGACCACTATGGCTACACCTTC. It translates to CASSELFWGPRDHYGYTF.

J is TRBJ1-4 and V is TRBV29-1; possible D gene TRBD1, 5 bases. The germline CDR1 and CDR2 sequences are SQVTM and ANQGSEA. There are 11 residues in the CDR3. V was shortened by 6 bases and J by 5 bases, with 7 bases between the two germline ends. CDR3 amino acids: CSVRTNEKLFF. For the CDR3, the DNA is TGCAGCGTGCGGACAAATGAAAAACTGTTTTTT.

The chain is built from TRBV13 and TRBJ2-5; TRBD2 matches 9 bases. Germline V gene lookup returns CDR1 PRHDT and CDR2 FYEKMQ (reference sequence). The junction had 11 bases not matched to a gene; V was cut back by 5 bases and J by 1 base. The CDR3 contains 17 residues. The CDR3 bases are TGTGCCAGCAGCCCGGGGGCGGGAGGGCCGTCCCAAGAGACCCAGTACTTC. Protein: CASSPGAGGPSQETQYF.

This chain uses TRBV7-6 with TRBJ1-6; D is perhaps TRBD1 (6 bases). V was trimmed by 5 bases and J by 7 bases, leaving 12 bases between them. The length of the CDR3 is 14 residues. The germline CDR1 and CDR2 sequences are SGHVS and FNYEAQ. The CDR3 is CASSLGTLNSPLHF. The CDR3 coding sequence is TGTGCCAGCAGCCTCGGGACACTAAATTCACCCCTCCACTTT.

The chain couples TRBV7-9 to TRBJ1-1; D not resolved. This CDR3 comprises 10 residues. The V gene lost 6 bases and the J gene lost 8 bases, with 7 bases spanning the gap. From germline, CDR1 is SEHNR and CDR2 FQNEAQ (reference sequence). CDR3 protein: CASRIEEAFF. In DNA, the CDR3 is TGTGCCAGCAGGATAGAGGAAGCTTTCTTT.